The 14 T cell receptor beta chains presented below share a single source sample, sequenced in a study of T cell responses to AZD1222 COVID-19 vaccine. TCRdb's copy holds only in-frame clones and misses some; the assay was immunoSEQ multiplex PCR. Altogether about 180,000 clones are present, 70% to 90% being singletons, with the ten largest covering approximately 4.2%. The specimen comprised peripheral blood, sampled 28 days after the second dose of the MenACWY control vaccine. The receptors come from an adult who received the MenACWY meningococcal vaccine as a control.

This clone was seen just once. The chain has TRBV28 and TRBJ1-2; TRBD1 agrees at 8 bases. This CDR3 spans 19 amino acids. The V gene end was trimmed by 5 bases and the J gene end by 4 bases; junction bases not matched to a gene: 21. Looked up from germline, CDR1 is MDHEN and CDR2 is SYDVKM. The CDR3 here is CASSGAGGRQGSAFYGYTF. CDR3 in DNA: TGTGCCAGCAGTGGTGCGGGAGGCAGACAGGGGTCCGCCTTCTATGGCTACACCTTC.

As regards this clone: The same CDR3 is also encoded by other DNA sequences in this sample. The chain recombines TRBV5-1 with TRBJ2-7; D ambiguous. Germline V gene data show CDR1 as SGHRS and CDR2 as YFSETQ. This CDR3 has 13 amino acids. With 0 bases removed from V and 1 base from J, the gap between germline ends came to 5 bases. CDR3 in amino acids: CASSLDYSYEQYF. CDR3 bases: TGCGCCAGCAGCTTGGACTATTCCTACGAGCAGTACTTC. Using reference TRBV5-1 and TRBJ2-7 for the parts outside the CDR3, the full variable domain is KAGVTQTPRYLIKTRGQQVTLSCSPISGHRSVSWYQQTPGQGLQFLFEYFSETQRNKGNFPGRFSGRQFSNSRSEMNVSTLELGDSALYLCASSLDYSYEQYFGPGTRLTVT.

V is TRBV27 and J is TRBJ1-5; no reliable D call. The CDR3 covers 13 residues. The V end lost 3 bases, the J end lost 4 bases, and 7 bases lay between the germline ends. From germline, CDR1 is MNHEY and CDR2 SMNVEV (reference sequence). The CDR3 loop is CASSLWQNQPQHF. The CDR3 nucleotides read TGTGCCAGCAGTTTGTGGCAGAATCAGCCCCAGCATTTT.

CDR3: CASSPESRTGELFF. Written as DNA, the CDR3 is TGTGCCAGCAGCCCTGAGTCGCGCACCGGGGAGCTGTTTTTT. This sequence joins TRBV3-1 (or the pseudogene TRBV3-2) and TRBJ2-2; the D is unclear. The germline V gene encodes CDR1 LGHDT and CDR2 YNNKEL (reference sequence). V lost 4 bases and J 4 bases, leaving 10 bases between the germline ends. The CDR3 contains 14 residues.

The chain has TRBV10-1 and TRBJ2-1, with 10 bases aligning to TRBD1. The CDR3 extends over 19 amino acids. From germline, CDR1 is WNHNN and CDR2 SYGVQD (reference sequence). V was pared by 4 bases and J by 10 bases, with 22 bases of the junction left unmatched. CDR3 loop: CASSALGQGWTRSFGEQFF. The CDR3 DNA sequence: TGCGCCAGCAGTGCCTTGGGACAGGGGTGGACTAGGAGCTTCGGGGAGCAGTTCTTC.

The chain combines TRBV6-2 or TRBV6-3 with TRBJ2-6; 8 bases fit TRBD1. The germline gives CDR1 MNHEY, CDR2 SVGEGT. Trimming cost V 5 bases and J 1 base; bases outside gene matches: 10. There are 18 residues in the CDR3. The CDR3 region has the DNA TGTGCCAGCAGTGCCCGACAGGGGAGCCTGTCTGGGGCCAACGTCCTGACTTTC. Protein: CASSARQGSLSGANVLTF.

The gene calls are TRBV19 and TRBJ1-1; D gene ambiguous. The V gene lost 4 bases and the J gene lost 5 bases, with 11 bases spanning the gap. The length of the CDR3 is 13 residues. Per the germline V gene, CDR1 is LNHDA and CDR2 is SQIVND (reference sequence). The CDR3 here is CASSSPHSTEAFF. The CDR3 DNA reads TGTGCCAGTAGTAGCCCCCACTCGACTGAAGCTTTCTTT.

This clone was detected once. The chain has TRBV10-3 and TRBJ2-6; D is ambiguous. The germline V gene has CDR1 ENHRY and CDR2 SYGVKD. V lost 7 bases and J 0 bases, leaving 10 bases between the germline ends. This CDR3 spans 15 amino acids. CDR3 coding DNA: TGTGCCATCACCGGCCCGATCTCTGGGGCCAACGTCCTGACTTTC. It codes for CAITGPISGANVLTF.

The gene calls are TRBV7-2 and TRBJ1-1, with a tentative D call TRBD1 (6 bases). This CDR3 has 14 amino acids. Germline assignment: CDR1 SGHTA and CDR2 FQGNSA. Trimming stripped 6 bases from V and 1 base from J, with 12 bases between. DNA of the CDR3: TGTGCCAGCAGACGGGTACAGGGGAACACTGAAGCTTTCTTT. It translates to CASRRVQGNTEAFF.

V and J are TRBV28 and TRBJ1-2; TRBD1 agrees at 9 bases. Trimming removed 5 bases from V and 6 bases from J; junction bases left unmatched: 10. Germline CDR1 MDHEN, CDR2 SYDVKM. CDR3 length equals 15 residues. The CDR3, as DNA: TGTGCCAGCAGTCAACCCGGGACAGGGCTCGATGGCTACACCTTC. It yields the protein CASSQPGTGLDGYTF.

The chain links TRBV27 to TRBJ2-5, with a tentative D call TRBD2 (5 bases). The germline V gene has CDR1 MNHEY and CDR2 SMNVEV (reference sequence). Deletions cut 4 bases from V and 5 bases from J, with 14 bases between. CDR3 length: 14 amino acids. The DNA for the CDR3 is TGTGCCAGCAGTTCCATTCTGAGGAGGGAGACCCAGTACTTC. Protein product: CASSSILRRETQYF.

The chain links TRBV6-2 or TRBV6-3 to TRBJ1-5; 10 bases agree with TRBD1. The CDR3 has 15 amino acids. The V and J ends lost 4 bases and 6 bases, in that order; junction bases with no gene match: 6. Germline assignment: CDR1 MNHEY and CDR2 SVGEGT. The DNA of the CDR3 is TGTGCCAGCAGTTTCGGACAGGGGGAATTTCAGCCCCAGCATTTT. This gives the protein CASSFGQGEFQPQHF.

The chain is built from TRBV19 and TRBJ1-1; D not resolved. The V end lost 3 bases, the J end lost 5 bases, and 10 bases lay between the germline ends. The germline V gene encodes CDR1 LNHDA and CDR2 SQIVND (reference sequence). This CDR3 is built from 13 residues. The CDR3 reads CASSITAGTEAFF. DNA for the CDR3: TGTGCCAGTAGTATCACCGCCGGAACTGAAGCTTTCTTT. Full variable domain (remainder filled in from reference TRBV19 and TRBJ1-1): DGGITQSPKYLFRKEGQNVTLSCEQNLNHDAMYWYRQDPGQGLRLIYYSQIVNDFQKGDIAEGYSVSREKKESFPLTVTSAQKNPTAFYLCASSITAGTEAFFGQGTRLTVV.

The CDR3 reads CASSQAGEKLFF. The DNA of the CDR3 is TGCGCCAGCAGCCAAGCAGGAGAAAAACTGTTTTTT. The rearrangement uses TRBV4-3 and TRBJ1-4; no reliable D call. The ends were cut back, 1 base at V and 8 bases at J, with 5 bases in the middle. CDR3 length: 12 amino acids. The germline V gene has CDR1 LGHNA and CDR2 YSLEER.